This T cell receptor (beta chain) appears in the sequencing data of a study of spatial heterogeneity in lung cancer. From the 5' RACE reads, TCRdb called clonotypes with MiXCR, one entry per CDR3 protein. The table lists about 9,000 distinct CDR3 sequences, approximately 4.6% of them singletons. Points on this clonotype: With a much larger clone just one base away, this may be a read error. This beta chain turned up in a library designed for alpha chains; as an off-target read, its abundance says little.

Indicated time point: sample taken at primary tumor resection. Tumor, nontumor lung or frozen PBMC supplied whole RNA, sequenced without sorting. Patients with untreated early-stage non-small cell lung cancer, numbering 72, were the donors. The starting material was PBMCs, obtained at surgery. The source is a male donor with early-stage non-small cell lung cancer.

CDR3 DNA sequence: TGTGCCAGCAGTACCCGCCGGGGCGAGAATTCACCCCTCCACTTT. Its protein product is CASSTRRGENSPLHF. The V call is TRBV27, the J call TRBJ1-6, with D perhaps TRBD1 (5 bases). The CDR3 covers 15 residues. V lost 5 bases to trimming and J lost 7 bases, with 15 bases between them. Germline V gene sequence: CDR1 MNHEY, CDR2 SMNVEV (reference sequence).